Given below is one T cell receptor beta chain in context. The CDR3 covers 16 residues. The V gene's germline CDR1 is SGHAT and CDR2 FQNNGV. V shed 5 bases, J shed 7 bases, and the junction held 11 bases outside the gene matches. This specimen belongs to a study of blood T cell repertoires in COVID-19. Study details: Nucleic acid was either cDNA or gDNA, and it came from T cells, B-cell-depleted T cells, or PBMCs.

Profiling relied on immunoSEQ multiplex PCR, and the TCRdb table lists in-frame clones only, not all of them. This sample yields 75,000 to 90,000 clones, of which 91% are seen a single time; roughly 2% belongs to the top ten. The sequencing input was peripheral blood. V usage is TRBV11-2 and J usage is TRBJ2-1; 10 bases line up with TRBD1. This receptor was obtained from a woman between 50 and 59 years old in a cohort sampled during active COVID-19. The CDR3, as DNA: TGTGCCAGCAGCCCTGGACAGGGGGGGTCTTGGAATGAGCAGTTCTTC. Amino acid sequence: CASSPGQGGSWNEQFF.